These 21 T cell receptor beta chains share one sample of origin, sequenced in a study of cytomegalovirus exposure and HLA in healthy donors. It was with 60 Vbeta and 13 Jbeta primers that the PCR ran. Sequenced by immunoSEQ multiplex PCR; TCRdb stores in-frame clones only, minus some. The sample consists of about 160,000 clones, roughly 80% of them appearing once. The sequenced sample consisted of PBMCs. The receptors shown here come from a woman between 50 and 59 years old in good health and CMV-seronegative.

This chain links TRBV4-1 with TRBJ1-1, with TRBD1 as a possible D gene (6 bases). This CDR3 contains 16 residues. With 1 base removed from V and 0 bases from J, the gap between germline ends came to 12 bases. CDR1 is MGHRA and CDR2 is YSYEKL in the germline V gene. This chain's CDR3 is CASSQGQGTMNTEAFF. The CDR3 DNA follows: TGCGCCAGCAGCCAAGGGCAGGGGACCATGAACACTGAAGCTTTCTTT.

The chain has TRBV30 and TRBJ1-1, with D perhaps TRBD1 (6 bases). CDR1 and CDR2 (germline): GTSNPN, SVGIG (reference sequence). The CDR3 runs 13 residues. V was trimmed by 3 bases and J by 5 bases, leaving 13 bases between them. The DNA of the CDR3 is TGTGCCTGGAGAGGATGGGGGCGGACTGAAGCTTTCTTT. This translates into CAWRGWGRTEAFF.

This clone was recorded once. This chain links TRBV18 with TRBJ2-1; 10 positions agree with TRBD2. Germline lookup yields CDR1 KGHSH and CDR2 LQKENI. Losses at the gene ends were 6 bases for V and 5 bases for J; bases not matched to a gene: 7. The CDR3 is 15 amino acids. DNA for the CDR3: TGTGCCAGCTCGCCTGGGACTAGCGCCAACAATGAGCAGTTCTTC. It codes for CASSPGTSANNEQFF.

The genes are TRBV6-1 and TRBJ2-3; D might be TRBD1 (5 bases). This CDR3 has 14 amino acids. V was trimmed by 2 bases and J by 2 bases, leaving 8 bases between them. Looked up from germline, CDR1 is MNHNS and CDR2 is SASEGT. The CDR3 bases are TGTGCCAGCAGTGAACAGGGATTCACAGATACGCAGTATTTT. Translation gives CASSEQGFTDTQYF.

The rearrangement links TRBV12-5 to TRBJ2-7; 11 bases are a match to TRBD2. V shed 1 base, J shed 2 bases, and the junction held 10 bases outside the gene matches. The CDR3 covers 18 residues. The germline gives CDR1 LGHNT, CDR2 FRNRAP. CDR3 protein: CASGLGVIAGGLPYEQYF. CDR3 coding DNA: TGTGCTAGTGGTTTGGGTGTGATAGCGGGGGGGCTTCCCTACGAGCAGTACTTC.

This clone occurred a few times. The chain carries TRBV7-9 and TRBJ1-4; possibly TRBD1 for D (6 bases). From germline, CDR1 is SEHNR and CDR2 FQNEAQ (reference sequence). The ends were cut back, 5 bases at V and 8 bases at J, with 18 bases in the middle. The CDR3 spans 15 residues. The CDR3 region is CASSEGTLGSEKLFF. Written as DNA, the CDR3 is TGTGCCAGCAGCGAAGGGACACTTGGTTCCGAAAAACTGTTTTTT.

The chain uses TRBV7-2 and TRBJ2-1; 9 bases match TRBD2. Trimming cost V 2 bases and J 8 bases; bases outside gene matches: 7. Germline CDR1 and CDR2: SGHTA and FQGNSA. The CDR3 runs to 15 residues. The CDR3 here is CASSLRGGAVDEQFF. Written as DNA, the CDR3 is TGTGCCAGCAGCTTACGCGGGGGGGCCGTAGATGAGCAGTTCTTC.

The V call is TRBV19, the J call TRBJ2-2, with D maybe TRBD2 (5 bases). CDR3 length: 14 amino acids. CDR1 LNHDA and CDR2 SQIVND come from the germline V gene (reference sequence). The V end was cut by 6 bases, the J end by 4 bases, with 12 bases between. As DNA, the CDR3 is TGTGCCAGTAGCCTAATTGCGGGCACCGGGGAGCTGTTTTTT. Translated: CASSLIAGTGELFF.

V is TRBV20-1 and J is TRBJ1-1; D remains unclear. The germline V and J ends were trimmed by 3 bases and 0 bases, with 2 bases remaining between them. This CDR3 region has 11 residues. Germline V gene data show CDR1 as DFQATT and CDR2 as SNEGSKA (reference sequence). CDR3 protein: CSASVNTEAFF. The CDR3 nucleotides read TGCAGTGCTAGCGTGAACACTGAAGCTTTCTTT.

The chain uses TRBV11-2 and TRBJ2-5, with no clear D. Germline-derived CDR1 and CDR2 are SGHAT and FQNNGV. Trimming left V 5 bases short and J 8 bases short, with 9 bases between. The CDR3 loop spans 11 amino acids. CDR3 sequence (DNA): TGTGCCAGCAGCCCTGACATAACCCAGTACTTC. Protein sequence: CASSPDITQYF.

This sequence joins TRBV7-2 and TRBJ2-3, with a tentative D call TRBD1 (7 bases). The germline V gene encodes CDR1 SGHTA and CDR2 FQGNSA. Trimming removed 4 bases from V and 5 bases from J, with 19 bases in between. This CDR3 comprises 16 residues. CDR3 in DNA: TGTGCCAGCAGCTCAAGGGCTCAGGGGGGCCTAGATACGCAGTATTTT. It is translated as CASSSRAQGGLDTQYF.

The chain combines TRBV19 with TRBJ1-4; D remains unclear. V was clipped by 4 bases and J by 4 bases, with 13 bases between them. Germline assignment: CDR1 LNHDA and CDR2 SQIVND (reference sequence). The CDR3 covers 15 residues. The CDR3 DNA sequence: TGTGCCAGTAGTAACATCGGGGAGGTTAATGAAAAACTGTTTTTT. Its translation is CASSNIGEVNEKLFF.

The chain carries TRBV2 and TRBJ2-5; D might be TRBD1 (6 bases). The CDR3 totals 15 residues. Germline V gene sequence: CDR1 SNHLY, CDR2 FYNNEI. V was pared by 1 base and J by 4 bases, with 13 bases between. The CDR3 protein is CASSEGVQGSETQYF. The CDR3 DNA reads TGTGCCAGCAGTGAAGGAGTGCAGGGGTCAGAGACCCAGTACTTC. Full variable domain (remainder filled in from reference TRBV2 and TRBJ2-5): EPEVTQTPSHQVTQMGQEVILRCVPISNHLYFYWYRQILGQKVEFLVSFYNNEISEKSEIFDDQFSVERPDGSNFTLKIRSTKLEDSAMYFCASSEGVQGSETQYFGPGTRLLVL.

This clone is a singleton in its sample. The gene calls are TRBV9 and TRBJ2-3; 12 bases line up with TRBD2. Germline loops: CDR1 SGDLS, CDR2 YYNGEE. The trim removed 2 bases at V and 4 bases at J, leaving 5 bases unmatched. This CDR3 has 16 amino acids. The CDR3 here is CASSVTSGGFADTQYF. CDR3 nucleotides: TGTGCCAGCAGCGTGACTAGCGGGGGTTTCGCAGATACGCAGTATTTT.

This clone has just a few counts. The chain couples TRBV28 to TRBJ1-1, with 7 positions matching TRBD1. The V segment lost 6 bases and the J segment 1 base; nucleotides outside the gene matches: 2. The V gene's germline CDR1 is MDHEN and CDR2 SYDVKM. CDR3 length: 13 amino acids. Here the CDR3 reads CASRRQGNTEAFF. In DNA, the CDR3 is TGTGCCAGCAGGCGACAGGGGAACACTGAAGCTTTCTTT.

This chain uses TRBV7-3 with TRBJ1-2; TRBD1 matches at 7 bases. J gave up 5 bases and V 2 bases, and 14 bases lay outside the gene matches. Germline V gives CDR1 SGHTA, CDR2 FQGTGA. The CDR3 extends over 17 amino acids. In nucleotides, the CDR3 is TGTGCCAGCAGCTTAGGGTCTACAGGGGCGATATCATATGGCTACACCTTC. This sequence encodes CASSLGSTGAISYGYTF.

V and J are TRBV6-1 and TRBJ2-7, with D tentatively TRBD2 (5 bases). The germline V gene encodes CDR1 MNHNS and CDR2 SASEGT. This CDR3 is 16 amino acids long. V was trimmed by 0 bases and J by 3 bases, leaving 15 bases between them. Here the CDR3 DNA reads TGTGCCAGCAGTGAAGCGTTTGGGGAGCCGTACTACGAGCAGTACTTC. This encodes CASSEAFGEPYYEQYF.

In this sample, this clone turned up once. The chain joins TRBV6-6 to TRBJ2-7; TRBD1 matches at 8 bases. Trimming cost V 5 bases and J 4 bases; bases outside gene matches: 13. Per germline, CDR1 MNHNY and CDR2 SVGAGI (reference sequence). The CDR3 length is 16 residues. Here the CDR3 DNA reads TGTGCCAGCAGTCCCGCCAGGGGCAGGGGGCTGTACGAGCAGTACTTC. This translates into CASSPARGRGLYEQYF.

The chain uses TRBV28 and TRBJ1-1; weak D call: TRBD1 (6 bases). V was clipped by 3 bases and J by 5 bases, with 13 bases between them. CDR1 is MDHEN and CDR2 is SYDVKM in the germline V gene. The CDR3 consists of 14 residues. The CDR3: CASSLGGARTEAFF. DNA of the CDR3: TGTGCCAGCAGTTTGGGGGGGGCGAGAACTGAAGCTTTCTTT.

J is TRBJ2-1 and V is TRBV4-3; tentatively, D is TRBD2 (5 bases). CDR3 size: 17 residues. V lost 1 base to trimming and J lost 0 bases, with 13 bases between them. Germline V gene lookup returns CDR1 LGHNA and CDR2 YSLEER. The CDR3 sequence: CASSQGLAESSYNEQFF. CDR3 in DNA: TGCGCCAGCAGCCAAGGCCTAGCCGAAAGCTCCTACAATGAGCAGTTCTTC.

The rearrangement uses TRBV20-1 and TRBJ1-1, with D hard to call. The CDR3 sequence is 11 residues long. Germline V lookup: CDR1 DFQATT, CDR2 SNEGSKA (reference sequence). V lost 6 bases, J lost 3 bases, and 8 bases lay in between. The CDR3 region has the DNA TGCAGTGCAGCGGGAGACACTGAAGCTTTCTTT. Its translation is CSAAGDTEAFF.